These 18 T cell receptor beta chains were all obtained from the same sample, sequenced in a study of blood T cell repertoires in COVID-19 (dated by TCRdb to the early 2020s). Library construction relied on the immunoSEQ multiplex PCR assay. In TCRdb, the immuneACCESS table is reduced to in-frame sequences with V and J assigned. These tables do not hold every clone; where another copy was compared, an unresolved V gene accounts for under half, and the others remain unexplained. The sample table shows about 100,000 clones, and more than 85% are seen once. The ten largest clones take up around 6% of the sample. The sample taken for sequencing was peripheral blood. Receptors were obtained from a human donor in a cohort sampled during active COVID-19.

The gene calls are TRBV7-2 and TRBJ2-5; the match to TRBD2 covers 8 bases. The V segment lost 1 base and the J segment 1 base; nucleotides outside the gene matches: 5. This CDR3 spans 16 amino acids. Germline CDR1 SGHTA, CDR2 FQGNSA. The CDR3 protein is CASSLGSGLAQETQYF. The CDR3 DNA follows: TGTGCCAGCAGCTTAGGTTCAGGACTAGCCCAAGAGACCCAGTACTTC.

V usage is TRBV5-4 and J usage is TRBJ1-6, with a weak D call TRBD1 (6 bases). With 5 bases removed from V and 17 bases from J, the gap between germline ends came to 17 bases. This CDR3 contains 12 residues. The germline V gene encodes CDR1 SGHNT and CDR2 YYREEE (reference sequence). CDR3 in DNA: TGTGCCAGCAGTATTCCGGGACACCCCGTCCACTTT. It specifies CASSIPGHPVHF.

This clone occurred once. The chain uses TRBV3-1 (or the pseudogene TRBV3-2) and TRBJ1-1; D may be TRBD1 (6 bases). Trimming removed 1 base from V and 0 bases from J, with 9 bases in between. The CDR3 sequence is 15 residues long. The V gene's germline CDR1 is LGHDT and CDR2 YNNKEL (reference sequence). The CDR3 DNA reads as TGTGCCAGCAGCCAAGTTGGACAGATGAACACTGAAGCTTTCTTT. Protein product: CASSQVGQMNTEAFF.

This clone was observed a few times. The chain recombines TRBV7-2 with TRBJ1-4; 7 bases are shared with TRBD1. V was pared by 5 bases and J by 4 bases, with 7 bases of the junction left unmatched. Germline V CDR1 and CDR2: SGHTA, FQGNSA. This CDR3 has 15 amino acids. The CDR3, as DNA: TGTGCCAGCAGCCCAACGGGACAGCATAATGAAAAACTGTTTTTT. Protein sequence: CASSPTGQHNEKLFF. Complete variable domain (other parts from reference TRBV7-2 and TRBJ1-4): GAGVSQSPSNKVTEKGKDVELRCDPISGHTALYWYRQSLGQGLEFLIYFQGNSAPDKSGLPSDRFSAERTGGSVSTLTIQRTQQEDSAVYLCASSPTGQHNEKLFFGSGTQLSVL.

The rearrangement uses TRBV12-5 and TRBJ1-5; D is undetermined. Germline CDR1 LGHNT, CDR2 FRNRAP. Trimming shortened V by 1 base and J by 1 base, and 5 bases separated the two germline ends. The CDR3 consists of 14 residues. The DNA for the CDR3 is TGTGCTAGTGGTTTGGCGAGGAGCAATCAGCCCCAGCATTTT. Translation gives CASGLARSNQPQHF.

The chain employs TRBV5-1 and TRBJ2-1, with D hard to call. This CDR3 has 13 amino acids. Trimming took 0 bases from V and 4 from J, leaving 5 bases between them. The germline CDR1 and CDR2 sequences are SGHRS and YFSETQ. The CDR3 spells CASSLGAYNEQFF. CDR3 bases: TGCGCCAGCAGCTTGGGGGCTTACAATGAGCAGTTCTTC.

The J gene is TRBJ2-3, the V gene TRBV9; TRBD2 matches 10 bases. CDR3 length: 16 amino acids. Trimming removed 0 bases from V and 3 bases from J; junction bases left unmatched: 4. From germline, CDR1 is SGDLS and CDR2 YYNGEE. CDR3 sequence: CASSVGAGGRTDTQYF. CDR3 sequence (DNA): TGTGCCAGCAGCGTAGGAGCGGGGGGGCGAACAGATACGCAGTATTTT.

V is TRBV24-1 and J is TRBJ2-1, with 10 bases matching TRBD2. Trimming at V came to 4 bases and at J to 3 bases, leaving 2 bases not matched to a gene. Germline CDR1 is KGHDR and CDR2 is SFDVKD. This CDR3 contains 15 residues. The CDR3 nucleotides are TGTGCCACCAGTGAGGCTAGCGGGGGCTACAATGAGCAGTTCTTC. It translates to CATSEASGGYNEQFF.

The J gene is TRBJ1-2, the V gene TRBV19; tentatively, D is TRBD1 (6 bases). The germline CDR1 and CDR2 sequences are LNHDA and SQIVND (reference sequence). This CDR3 region has 15 residues. The V end lost 5 bases, the J end lost 0 bases, and 13 bases lay between the germline ends. In DNA form, the CDR3 reads TGTGCCAGTAGTGCACAGGGTACGGCTAACTATGGCTACACCTTC. It translates to CASSAQGTANYGYTF. Full variable domain (remainder filled in from reference TRBV19 and TRBJ1-2): DGGITQSPKYLFRKEGQNVTLSCEQNLNHDAMYWYRQDPGQGLRLIYYSQIVNDFQKGDIAEGYSVSREKKESFPLTVTSAQKNPTAFYLCASSAQGTANYGYTFGSGTRLTVV.

This chain connects TRBV5-1 to TRBJ1-2; possible D gene TRBD1, 5 bases. The CDR3 is 15 amino acids. The germline V and J ends were trimmed by 0 bases and 2 bases, with 11 bases remaining between them. The germline V gene encodes CDR1 SGHRS and CDR2 YFSETQ. The chain's CDR3 is CASSLDWTTNYGYTF. DNA of the CDR3: TGCGCCAGCAGCTTGGATTGGACAACAAACTATGGCTACACCTTC.

This chain joins TRBV30 and TRBJ1-5, with D possibly being TRBD1 (5 bases). This CDR3 spans 14 amino acids. The germline V and J ends were trimmed by 5 bases and 7 bases, with 18 bases remaining between them. Germline assignment: CDR1 GTSNPN and CDR2 SVGIG (reference sequence). The CDR3 sequence is CAWQEAGGTQPQHF. For the CDR3, the DNA is TGTGCCTGGCAAGAGGCCGGGGGGACGCAGCCCCAGCATTTT.

In this sample, this clone turned up once. The J gene is TRBJ2-3, the V gene TRBV2; 7 nucleotides agree with TRBD2. The CDR3 sequence is 14 residues long. Germline loops: CDR1 SNHLY, CDR2 FYNNEI. Trimming removed 5 bases from V and 4 bases from J; junction bases left unmatched: 6. The CDR3 sequence is CASSLTSVADTQYF. The CDR3, as DNA: TGTGCCAGCAGTCTTACTAGCGTAGCAGATACGCAGTATTTT.

The chain uses TRBV7-3 and TRBJ2-5; the D gene is possibly TRBD2 (5 bases). The germline V and J ends were trimmed by 5 bases and 3 bases, with 16 bases remaining between them. The CDR3 length is 15 residues. Germline assignment: CDR1 SGHTA and CDR2 FQGTGA. The CDR3 sequence: CASSPYLTRKETQYF. The CDR3, as DNA: TGTGCCAGCAGCCCCTACCTCACTAGAAAAGAGACCCAGTACTTC.

V gene TRBV7-9 combines with J gene TRBJ2-3; 9 nucleotides align to TRBD2. CDR1 is SEHNR and CDR2 is FQNEAQ in the germline V gene (reference sequence). The CDR3 runs 14 residues. The junction had 3 bases not matched to a gene; V was cut back by 5 bases and J by 3 bases. This CDR3 reads CASSQSGGTDTQYF. The CDR3 DNA reads TGTGCCAGCAGCCAAAGCGGGGGGACAGATACGCAGTATTTT.

The chain joins TRBV5-1 to TRBJ1-1; TRBD1 aligns across 10 bases. The CDR3 loop spans 14 amino acids. Trimming at V came to 5 bases and at J to 1 base, leaving 2 bases not matched to a gene. The germline gives CDR1 SGHRS, CDR2 YFSETQ. The CDR3 coding sequence is TGCGCCAGCAGGACAGGGGGCACGAACACTGAAGCTTTCTTT. Translating it yields CASRTGGTNTEAFF.

With regard to this clone: Mismatch with germline at one junction end may stem from a read error. This rearrangement joins TRBV7-7 to TRBJ2-3; TRBD2 aligns across 10 bases. The germline gives CDR1 SSHAT, CDR2 FNYEAQ (reference sequence). The CDR3 is made up of 15 amino acids. The CDR3 DNA is TGTGCTAGCAGCATGTCTAGCGGGGGTCTAGATACGCAGTATTTT. Translated: CASSMSSGGLDTQYF.

V gene TRBV27 combines with J gene TRBJ2-2; D may be TRBD2 (5 bases). The CDR3 has 15 amino acids. The germline gives CDR1 MNHEY, CDR2 SMNVEV (reference sequence). V dropped 8 bases and J dropped 4 bases, with 17 bases sitting between them. CDR3 protein: CASEERSSGTGELFF. CDR3 nucleotides: TGTGCCAGCGAAGAACGATCAAGCGGCACCGGGGAGCTGTTTTTT.

V usage is TRBV3-1 (or the pseudogene TRBV3-2) and J usage is TRBJ2-4, with 11 bases matching TRBD2. V shed 3 bases and J 5 bases; nucleotides not matched to a gene: 3. The germline V gene encodes CDR1 LGHDT and CDR2 YNNKEL (reference sequence). This CDR3 comprises 15 residues. DNA for the CDR3: TGTGCCAGCAGCCACGGGACTAGCGGACAAAACATTCAGTACTTC. This sequence encodes CASSHGTSGQNIQYF.